This T cell receptor beta chain was recovered during a study of shared clonotypes between healthy human individuals. Study details: The people who gave samples were a couple of women and a few men aged 18 to 49.

As defined, naive CD8 cells were CD45RO-negative and positively selected for CCR7, with terminally differentiated effector memory CD45RA+ cells excluded. Deep-level assay runs were performed. The method was immunoSEQ multiplex PCR; TCRdb's version includes in-frame clones alone and lacks a portion of them. The data show millions of clones, with about 95% seen just once and around 1.1% held by the top ten. CDR3 length equals 12 residues. Trimming left V 0 bases short and J 6 bases short, with 6 bases between. Germline V gene data show CDR1 as LNHNV and CDR2 as YYDKDF (reference sequence). This TCR came from a man between 18 and 29 years old in good health. The J gene is TRBJ2-7, the V gene TRBV15; the D is unclear. The sequenced sample was naive CD8+ T cells sorted from blood. The CDR3, as DNA: TGTGCCACCAGCAGAGAACACCTCGAGCAGTACTTC. Translation gives CATSREHLEQYF.